Listed below are T cell receptor beta chains from one sample, sequenced in a study of identical twins. TCRdb redid the calling of the 5' RACE reads with MiXCR, one entry per CDR3 protein. The profile shows 1,800,000 or so distinct CDR3 sequences, around 29% of them singletons. Material for sequencing was cord blood. These receptors all stem from a newborn girl in good health. Both conserved end residues are part of each CDR3. The order of the fields is J gene, V gene, clone size, D gene, CDR3 DNA, CDR3 protein. D genes are given only for firm matches. Size is omitted from some rows. Given values are once, few, many or a class for expanded clones.

TRBJ2-7	TRBV30	-	TRBD2	TGTGCCTGGGGAGCGGGGGGACCCAGGGAGCAGTACTTC	CAWGAGGPREQYF
TRBJ1-5	TRBV10-3	-	-	TGTGCCATCAAGGAGGGCAATCAGCCCCAGCATTTT	CAIKEGNQPQHF
TRBJ1-5	TRBV12-3/TRBV12-4	few	-	TGTGCCAGCAGTTTACGGGGTCAGCAGCCCCAGCATTTT	CASSLRGQQPQHF
TRBJ2-7	TRBV20-1	-	TRBD1	TGCAGTGCTAGGGCCATCGGGACAGGGGGCCACGAGCAGTACTTC	CSARAIGTGGHEQYF
TRBJ2-5	TRBV2	-	-	TGTGCCAGCAGTAACGGACTCCAAGAGACCCAGTACTTC	CASSNGLQETQYF
TRBJ2-3	TRBV5-6	few	TRBD2	TGTGCCAGCAGCTTGGCGCAGACTAGCGGGGGTAGCACAGATACGCAGTATTTT	CASSLAQTSGGSTDTQYF
TRBJ2-7	TRBV20-1	-	-	TGCAGTGCTCGGCGATTAGGGTCCCCCTACGAGCAGTACTTC	CSARRLGSPYEQYF
TRBJ2-3	TRBV4-2	few	-	TGTGCCAGCAGCCAAGAGAAAAGCGGCACAGATACGCAGTATTTT	CASSQEKSGTDTQYF
TRBJ2-7	TRBV7-9	once	TRBD2	TGTGCCAGCAGCTTCGCTCGACTAGCCCCCTCCTACAATGAGCAGTACTTC	CASSFARLAPSYNEQYF
TRBJ2-5	TRBV3-1	few	-	TGTGCCAGCAGCCGTAGCGTCGAAGAGACCCAGTACTTC	CASSRSVEETQYF